This TCR beta chain was identified in a study of shared clonotypes between healthy human individuals. Using immunoSEQ multiplex PCR, the repertoire was profiled, and TCRdb retains in-frame clones only, with some absent. The table includes 1.5 million to 2.5 million clones, about 95% detected once. Between the trimmed V and J ends, which lost 2 bases and 5 bases, there was a span of 15 bases. The CDR3 sequence is 14 residues long. The germline V gene encodes CDR1 GTSNPN and CDR2 SVGIG (reference sequence). General study results and limits: Few donors restricted represented genetic and exposure-history diversity. Across a handful of donors, naive CD4 shared around 5.1%, naive CD8 around 3.5%, memory CD4 roughly 2.4%, memory CD8 about 0.4%.

Details on this clone: Antigen specificity is unknown.

CD8 cells classed as naive were CD45RO-negative and positively selected for CCR7, excluding terminally differentiated effector memory CD45RA+ cells. Source material: naive CD8+ T cells sorted from blood. The source is a man aged 18 to 29 in good health. This chain links TRBV30 with TRBJ2-5; D unclear. The CDR3, as DNA: TGTGCCTGGAGTAATTGGACCGGGTGGGAGACCCAGTACTTC. Translated: CAWSNWTGWETQYF.